The sequence of this T cell receptor beta chain was determined in a study of T-cell memory formation after mild COVID-19. Comments on this clonotype: Its specificity is not known.

CDR3 length: 16 residues. Germline CDR1 and CDR2: SGHRS and YFSETQ. Germline trimming cut 4 bases from V and 2 bases from J; bases unmatched to any gene: 8. TCRdb reprocessed the 5' RACE reads with MiXCR, giving one entry per CDR3 protein. Of roughly 450,000 distinct CDR3 sequences listed, 18% are singletons. General study results and limits: Nothing confirmed that second-wave clones peaking on day 37 were specific for SARS-CoV-2. Clones that contracted clustered mainly in CM and EM if CD4+ and in EMRA if CD8+.

The TCR sequence derives from an adult woman who had mild COVID-19 (a few samples of this study predate the infection). Cell type and time point are not known. Material: PBMCs or a T cell subset sorted from them (not recorded which). The V and J genes are TRBV5-1 and TRBJ2-2; 7 bases align to TRBD1. In nucleotides, the CDR3 is TGCGCCAGCAGCCCCCAGAACAGGGGAAACACCGGGGAGCTGTTTTTT. Translation gives CASSPQNRGNTGELFF.